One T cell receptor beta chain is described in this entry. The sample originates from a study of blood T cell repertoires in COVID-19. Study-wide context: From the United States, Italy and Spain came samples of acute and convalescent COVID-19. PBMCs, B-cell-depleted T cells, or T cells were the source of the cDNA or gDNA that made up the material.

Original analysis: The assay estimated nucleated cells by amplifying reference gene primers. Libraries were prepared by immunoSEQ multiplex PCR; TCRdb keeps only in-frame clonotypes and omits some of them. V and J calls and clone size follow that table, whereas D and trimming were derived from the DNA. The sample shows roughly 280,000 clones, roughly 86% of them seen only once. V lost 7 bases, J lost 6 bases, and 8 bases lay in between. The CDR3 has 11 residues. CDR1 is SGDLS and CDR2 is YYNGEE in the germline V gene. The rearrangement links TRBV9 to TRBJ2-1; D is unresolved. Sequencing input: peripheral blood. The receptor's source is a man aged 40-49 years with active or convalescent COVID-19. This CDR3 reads CASGPVNEQFF. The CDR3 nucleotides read TGTGCCAGCGGGCCCGTCAATGAGCAGTTCTTC.